The TCR beta chain described here comes from a study of blood T cell repertoires in COVID-19 (dated by TCRdb to 2019 to 2021). In the study overall: The collaborator samples originated in the United States, Italy and Spain and spanned the acute and convalescent phases of COVID-19. Subjects who had been exposed to COVID-19, were actively infected with it, or had recovered from it provided the deeply sampled blood TCRbeta repertoires that made up the dataset. A freely available public database, intended as a resource for researchers studying the immune response to SARS-CoV-2, is where the repertoires were released. Sample metadata almost always included a de-identified subject ID, COVID-19 status, age in years and sex. The material from the prospective study consisted of cDNA or gDNA derived from T cells, B-cell-depleted T cells, or PBMCs. The samples were drawn from two sources: the first 160 participants of the ongoing ImmuneRACE study, and 1,000 to 1,500 subjects contributed by 6 global collaborators. Where available, HLA class I and class II types were taken from metadata supplied by the sample provider and were not determined by assay-based typing.

Study-wide findings and limitations: Clinical and demographic metadata were provided uncurated, with the amount varying by source and participant.

TCRbeta CDR3 regions were amplified from genomic DNA using the immunoSEQ Assay, a bias-controlled multiplex PCR. For the original study's pipeline: Within the assay, amplification of reference gene primers was used to estimate how many nucleated cells each sample contained. To quantify the absolute abundance of each unique TCRbeta CDR3 rearrangement, sequence reads were collapsed and filtered. Productive Simpson clonality was computed per sample as the square root of Simpson's diversity index over productive rearrangements. What TCRdb holds here is the immuneACCESS table cut down to in-frame rearrangements. Part of the clones is not present; checked against another copy, under half of the missing clones reflect an unresolved V gene, and the others are unexplained. The D gene and trimming were derived from the DNA, and the V and J assignments and clone size from that table. This sample holds about 88,000 clones; approximately 87% were observed only once. Of the sample, roughly 15% falls within the top ten clones.

Notes on this clone: No cognate antigen has been identified for it. Base qualities are not at hand, and no much larger clone is one base apart.

The CDR3 covers 17 residues, taking in both the cysteine and the phenylalanine. Left in the record is the CDR3 DNA by itself, 51 bases read in frame from the first base. For CDR1 and CDR2, the germline V gene lists MNHEY and SVGEGT. V loses 5 bases at its end and J loses 4 bases; junction bases beyond the gene matches: 9. Whole blood was collected in K2EDTA tubes by collaborating institutions according to the institutions' own protocols. For TCRbeta analysis, collaborator samples were shipped as frozen whole blood, as isolated PBMCs, or as DNA extracted from either sample type. The chain is made from TRBV6-2 or TRBV6-3 and TRBJ2-1; the junction holds 12 bases that match TRBD2. The sequenced sample was peripheral blood. The receptor comes from a woman in her 70s with acute or convalescent COVID-19. The CDR3: CASSPNPGTSGYNEQFF. The bases are TGTGCCAGCAGTCCCAACCCCGGGACTAGCGGGTACAATGAGCAGTTCTTC.